This T cell receptor (beta chain) is drawn from a study of glioma-infiltrating T cells after dendritic cell vaccination. About the research overall: Autologous tumor lysate-pulsed dendritic cell vaccination was given between about 2003 and 2012.

Time point noted: after dendritic cell vaccination, including at tumor progression/relapse. All glioblastoma patients lacked an isocitrate dehydrogenase mutation. PBMC sampling occurred before vaccination, two weeks after the third dose, and at progression. With V trimmed by 4 bases and J by 6 bases, 14 bases remained unmatched. Germline V gene data show CDR1 as SGHRS and CDR2 as YFSETQ. There are 16 residues in the CDR3. Primers: 60 V beta forward and 13 J beta reverse. This table comes from immunoSEQ multiplex PCR, and its TCRdb copy is limited to in-frame clones, with some not included. The table lists about 99,000 clones, roughly 80% of them singletons, with 5.4% in the top ten.

The genes are TRBV5-1 and TRBJ1-2, with TRBD1 identical over 8 bases. The sample was blood, taken after dendritic cell vaccination. The sequence was obtained from a human donor with glioblastoma. CDR3: CASSPRPTDRVDGYTF. CDR3 nucleotides: TGCGCCAGCAGCCCGAGACCAACGGACAGGGTCGATGGCTACACCTTC.